This TCR beta chain was captured by sequencing in a study of cytomegalovirus exposure and HLA in healthy donors. Repertoires were generated with immunoSEQ multiplex PCR, while TCRdb's copy carries only in-frame clones and drops some. The table includes a few hundred thousand clones, roughly 90% detected once. Per germline, CDR1 MNHEY and CDR2 SMNVEV (reference sequence). The V segment lost 5 bases and the J segment 0 bases; nucleotides outside the gene matches: 7. This CDR3 spans 17 amino acids. This rearrangement joins TRBV27 to TRBJ2-2; TRBD2 aligns across 9 bases. This receptor was identified in a woman under 30 in good health and CMV-seronegative. The sample comprised PBMCs. In DNA form, the CDR3 reads TGTGCCAGCAGTGCCCGCGGGGGGGCGGCGAACACCGGGGAGCTGTTTTTT. Translated: CASSARGGAANTGELFF.